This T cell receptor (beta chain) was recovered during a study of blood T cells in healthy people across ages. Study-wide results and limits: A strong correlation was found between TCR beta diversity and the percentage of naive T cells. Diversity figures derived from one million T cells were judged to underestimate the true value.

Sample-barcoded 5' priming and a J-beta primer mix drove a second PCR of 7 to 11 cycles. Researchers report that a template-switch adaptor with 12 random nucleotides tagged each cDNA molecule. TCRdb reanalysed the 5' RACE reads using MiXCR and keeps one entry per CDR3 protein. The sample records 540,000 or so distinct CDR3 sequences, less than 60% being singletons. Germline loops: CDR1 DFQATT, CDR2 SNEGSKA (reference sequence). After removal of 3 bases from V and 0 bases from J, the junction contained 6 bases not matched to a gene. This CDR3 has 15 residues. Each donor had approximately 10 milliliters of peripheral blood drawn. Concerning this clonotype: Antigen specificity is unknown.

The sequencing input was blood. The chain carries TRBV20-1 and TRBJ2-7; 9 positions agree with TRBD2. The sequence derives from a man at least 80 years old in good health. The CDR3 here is CSASSPSGISYEQYF. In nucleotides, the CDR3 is TGCAGTGCTAGTTCCCCTAGCGGGATCTCCTACGAGCAGTACTTC.